These T cell receptor beta chains were read from a single sample in a study of OX40 agonist ivuxolimab in advanced cancers. Measured with immunoSEQ multiplex PCR; TCRdb has only the in-frame clones, and not every one. Among 35,000 to 45,000 clones listed, roughly nine tenths were seen once. Specimen: CD4+ or CD8+ T cells sorted from blood, collected in a trial of the OX40 agonist ivuxolimab. These TCRs come from an adult with an advanced solid tumor such as melanoma, head and neck, liver or kidney cancer. The CDR3 runs from the conserved cysteine through the conserved F or W. The order of the fields is V gene, clone size, J gene, D gene, CDR3 protein, CDR3 DNA. A D gene is named only where the DNA matches it firmly. Clone size is stated in some rows and not others, as once, few, many or a class when expanded.

TRBV27,.,TRBJ1-2,TRBD1,CASSLGQGARGYTF,TGTGCCAGCAGCTTGGGACAGGGGGCGCGTGGCTACACCTTC
TRBV19,.,TRBJ2-5,.,CASSSHGPQETQYF,TGTGCCAGTAGTAGTCACGGGCCCCAAGAGACCCAGTACTTC
TRBV18,.,TRBJ2-5,.,CASSPPFPGGGETQYF,TGTGCCAGCTCACCACCTTTCCCCGGGGGCGGGGAGACCCAGTACTTC
TRBV10-1,once,TRBJ1-1,.,CASSEGTGNTEAFF,TGCGCCAGCAGTGAGGGGACGGGGAACACTGAAGCTTTCTTT
TRBV10-3,.,TRBJ1-2,TRBD1,CAISENTGQIYGYTF,TGTGCCATCAGTGAGAATACGGGACAGATCTATGGCTACACCTTC
TRBV5-5,.,TRBJ2-1,TRBD2,CASSLVGGNNNEQFF,TGTGCCAGCAGCTTGGTGGGGGGGAACAACAATGAGCAGTTCTTC
TRBV18,once,TRBJ2-3,.,CASSPPSVTDTQYF,TGTGCCAGCTCACCACCTTCGGTGACAGATACGCAGTATTTT
TRBV28,.,TRBJ1-4,.,CASSPSSTDIEKLFF,TGTGCCAGCAGTCCGTCCTCGACTGACATCGAAAAACTGTTTTTT
TRBV28,.,TRBJ2-7,TRBD1,CASSKLSGQGYEQYF,TGTGCCAGCAGTAAATTATCGGGACAGGGTTACGAGCAGTACTTC
TRBV9,.,TRBJ2-6,.,CASSPRGTDYSGANVLTF,TGTGCCAGCAGCCCGAGGGGGACTGACTACTCTGGGGCCAACGTCCTGACTTTC
TRBV28,once,TRBJ1-4,.,CASSASGTPNEKLFF,TGTGCCAGCAGTGCTTCCGGGACCCCTAATGAAAAACTGTTTTTT
TRBV2,.,TRBJ2-3,.,CASSVGGFADTQYF,TGTGCCAGCAGTGTTGGGGGATTCGCAGATACGCAGTATTTT
TRBV7-9,.,TRBJ2-2,TRBD2,CASRSGSAGELFF,TGTGCCAGTCGGAGCGGGAGCGCCGGGGAGCTGTTTTTT
TRBV6-5,.,TRBJ1-1,.,CASRGGNTEAFF,TGTGCCAGCAGGGGGGGGAACACTGAAGCTTTCTTT
TRBV19,.,TRBJ1-1,TRBD1,CASSRGQGMNTEAFF,TGTGCCAGTAGTAGGGGACAGGGGATGAACACTGAAGCTTTCTTT
TRBV7-8,.,TRBJ2-1,.,CASSLALRGEQFF,TGTGCCAGCAGCTTAGCCCTTCGGGGTGAGCAGTTCTTC
TRBV28,.,TRBJ1-4,.,CATRFESDEKLFF,TGTGCCACCAGATTCGAATCCGATGAAAAACTGTTTTTT
TRBV28,once,TRBJ2-3,TRBD1,CASSIRQGEDTQYF,TGTGCCAGCAGTATTAGACAGGGGGAAGATACGCAGTATTTT
TRBV6-1,.,TRBJ2-1,TRBD2,CASSETSGGWGEQFF,TGTGCCAGCAGCGAGACTAGCGGGGGGTGGGGTGAGCAGTTCTTC
TRBV30,.,TRBJ2-1,TRBD2,CAWTGAGGVVF,TGTGCCTGGACTGGAGCGGGGGGGGTGGTCTTC
TRBV15,.,TRBJ1-6,.,CATSGPNSPLHF,TGTGCCACCTCCGGCCCCAATTCACCCCTCCACTTT
TRBV11-2,.,TRBJ2-5,.,CASSLQETQYF,TGTGCCAGCAGCTTACAAGAGACCCAGTACTTC
TRBV28,.,TRBJ1-1,TRBD1,CASSIGTGTPNTEAFF,TGTGCCAGCAGTATTGGGACAGGGACACCGAACACTGAAGCTTTCTTT
TRBV10-1,.,TRBJ1-1,.,CASSEGRLNTEAFF,TGCGCCAGCAGTGAGGGCAGGTTGAACACTGAAGCTTTCTTT
TRBV2,once,TRBJ2-3,.,CASSQRMSTDTQYF,TGTGCCAGCAGTCAGAGGATGAGCACAGATACGCAGTATTTT
TRBV2,.,TRBJ1-2,.,CASRTSYGYTF,TGTGCCAGCAGGACCTCCTATGGCTACACCTTC
TRBV25-1,.,TRBJ1-2,TRBD1,CASNAEGTGIGGYTF,TGTGCCAGCAACGCTGAGGGGACAGGGATAGGTGGCTACACCTTC